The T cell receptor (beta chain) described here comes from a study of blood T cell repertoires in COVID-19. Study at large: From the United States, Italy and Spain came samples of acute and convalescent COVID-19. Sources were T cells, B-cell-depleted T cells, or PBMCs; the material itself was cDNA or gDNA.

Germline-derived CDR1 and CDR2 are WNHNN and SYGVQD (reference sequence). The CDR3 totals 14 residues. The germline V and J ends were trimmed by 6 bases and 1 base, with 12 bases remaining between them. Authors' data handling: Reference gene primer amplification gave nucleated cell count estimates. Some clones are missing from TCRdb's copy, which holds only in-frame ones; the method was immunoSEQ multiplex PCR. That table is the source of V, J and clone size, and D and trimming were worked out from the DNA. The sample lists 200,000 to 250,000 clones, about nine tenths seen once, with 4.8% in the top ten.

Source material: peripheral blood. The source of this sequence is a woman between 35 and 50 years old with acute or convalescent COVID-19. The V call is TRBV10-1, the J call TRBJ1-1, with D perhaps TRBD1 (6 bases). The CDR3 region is CASSETGPNTEAFF. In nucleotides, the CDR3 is TGCGCCAGCAGCGAAACAGGGCCGAACACTGAAGCTTTCTTT.